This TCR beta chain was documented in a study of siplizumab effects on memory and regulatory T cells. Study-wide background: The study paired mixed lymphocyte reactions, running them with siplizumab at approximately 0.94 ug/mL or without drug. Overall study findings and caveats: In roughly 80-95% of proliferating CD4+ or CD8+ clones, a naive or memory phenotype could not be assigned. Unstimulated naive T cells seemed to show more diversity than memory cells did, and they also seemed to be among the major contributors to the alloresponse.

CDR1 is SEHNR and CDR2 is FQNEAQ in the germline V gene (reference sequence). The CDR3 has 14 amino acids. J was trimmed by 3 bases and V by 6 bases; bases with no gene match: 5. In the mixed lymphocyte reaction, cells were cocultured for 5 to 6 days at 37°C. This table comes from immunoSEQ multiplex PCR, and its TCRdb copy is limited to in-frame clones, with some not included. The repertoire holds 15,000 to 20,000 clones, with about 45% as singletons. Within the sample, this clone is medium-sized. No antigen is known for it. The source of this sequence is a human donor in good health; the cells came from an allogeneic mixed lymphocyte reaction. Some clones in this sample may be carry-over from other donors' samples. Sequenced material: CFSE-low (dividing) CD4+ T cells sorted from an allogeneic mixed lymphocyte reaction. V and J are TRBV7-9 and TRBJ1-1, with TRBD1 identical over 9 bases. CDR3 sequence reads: CASSKRDRDTEAFF. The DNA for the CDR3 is TGTGCCAGCAGTAAACGGGACAGGGACACTGAAGCTTTCTTT. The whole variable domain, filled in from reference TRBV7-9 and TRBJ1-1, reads DTGVSQNPRHKITKRGQNVTFRCDPISEHNRLYWYRQTLGQGPEFLTYFQNEAQLEKSRLLSDRFSAERPKGSFSTLEIQRTEQGDSAMYLCASSKRDRDTEAFFGQGTRLTVV.